These 13 T cell receptor beta chains were all obtained from the same sample, sequenced in a study of blood T cell repertoires in COVID-19. Clones were sequenced by immunoSEQ multiplex PCR, and TCRdb holds only the in-frame ones, with some missing. The sample has about 310,000 clones, roughly 87% seen once. The specimen was PBMCs or T cells enriched from blood (not recorded which). The receptors shown here come from a woman younger than 30 who had recovered from COVID-19.

The V gene is TRBV28, the J gene TRBJ2-1; a weak D match, TRBD2 (6 bases). The CDR3 totals 16 residues. The V end was cut by 5 bases, the J end by 0 bases, with 14 bases between. Germline CDR1 MDHEN, CDR2 SYDVKM. CDR3 sequence (DNA): TGTGCCAGCAGTGGAGCGGGTCCCGACTCCTACAATGAGCAGTTCTTC. This encodes CASSGAGPDSYNEQFF. Complete variable domain (other parts from reference TRBV28 and TRBJ2-1): DVKVTQSSRYLVKRTGEKVFLECVQDMDHENMFWYRQDPGLGLRLIYFSYDVKMKEKGDIPEGYSVSREKKERFSLILESASTNQTSMYLCASSGAGPDSYNEQFFGPGTRLTVL.

The chain uses TRBV5-1 and TRBJ2-7; 9 bases match TRBD1. Germline V gene lookup returns CDR1 SGHRS and CDR2 YFSETQ. This CDR3 region has 15 residues. V lost 4 bases and J lost 0; bases outside the gene matches: 5. CDR3 coding DNA: TGCGCCAGCAGCCTCGGGACAGGGCTCTCCTACGAGCAGTACTTC. Amino acids: CASSLGTGLSYEQYF.

V usage is TRBV28 and J usage is TRBJ2-3; 7 bases are shared with TRBD1. The CDR3 runs 14 residues. V dropped 3 bases and J dropped 5; count of bases not matched to a gene: 5. CDR1 is MDHEN and CDR2 is SYDVKM in the germline V gene. The CDR3 DNA reads as TGTGCCAGCAGTTTTAATGCAGGGGGAGATACGCAGTATTTT. The encoded protein is CASSFNAGGDTQYF.

This clone was detected once. The chain is built from TRBV5-3 and TRBJ1-1; D is unresolved. TRBV5-3 is reported as an ORF; its role is uncertain. V gave up 2 bases and J gave up 4 bases, with 12 bases separating them. The CDR3 contains 14 residues. The chain's CDR3 is CARSFWRRSTEAFF. The CDR3 DNA reads as TGTGCCAGAAGCTTCTGGAGAAGAAGCACTGAAGCTTTCTTT.

This sequence joins TRBV14 and TRBJ1-4; D remains ambiguous. CDR1 is SGHDN and CDR2 is FVKESK in the germline V gene. The CDR3 has 14 residues. Trimming removed 0 bases at V and 8 bases at J, with 10 bases between. In DNA form, the CDR3 reads TGTGCCAGCAGCCAAGAACGGGTGTCGGAAAAACTGTTTTTT. Translation gives CASSQERVSEKLFF.

Details on this clone: Other nucleotide sequences from this sample produce the same CDR3. This rearrangement joins TRBV10-3 to TRBJ1-1; TRBD1 matches at 7 bases. The J segment lost 1 base and the V segment lost 6 bases, leaving 2 bases of the junction unmatched. Germline V gene lookup returns CDR1 ENHRY and CDR2 SYGVKD. The CDR3 is 13 residues long. In DNA form, the CDR3 reads TGTGCCATCAGAGGGACAGCGAACACTGAAGCTTTCTTT. Amino acid sequence: CAIRGTANTEAFF.

This clone has more than one count but fewer than ten. J is TRBJ1-3 and V is TRBV7-2; D remains unclear. The germline V gene has CDR1 SGHTA and CDR2 FQGNSA. V lost 2 bases and J 0 bases, leaving 8 bases between the germline ends. This CDR3 is built from 15 residues. CDR3 in DNA: TGTGCCAGCAGCTTATATACCAGCTCTGGAAACACCATATATTTT. It translates to CASSLYTSSGNTIYF. Full variable domain (rest looked up from reference TRBV7-2 and TRBJ1-3): GAGVSQSPSNKVTEKGKDVELRCDPISGHTALYWYRQSLGQGLEFLIYFQGNSAPDKSGLPSDRFSAERTGGSVSTLTIQRTQQEDSAVYLCASSLYTSSGNTIYFGEGSWLTVV.

The rearrangement links TRBV7-8 to TRBJ2-1, with 10 bases aligning to TRBD2. V lost 5 bases, J lost 8 bases, and 12 bases stayed unmatched. The CDR3 consists of 16 residues. Germline V gene data show CDR1 as SGHVS and CDR2 as FQNEAQ. Here the CDR3 DNA reads TGTGCCAGCAGCGGGAGGGGGCTAGCGGGAGCGGATGAGCAGTTCTTC. Translating gives CASSGRGLAGADEQFF.

The chain combines TRBV5-1 with TRBJ2-1; 8 bases line up with TRBD2. V lost 3 bases to trimming and J lost 5 bases; unmatched junction nucleotides: 4. CDR1 and CDR2 (germline): SGHRS, YFSETQ. This CDR3 is 14 amino acids long. The CDR3 nucleotides are TGCGCCAGCAGCTGGGGACTAGTCGACAATGAGCAGTTCTTC. Protein: CASSWGLVDNEQFF.

The gene calls are TRBV7-6 and TRBJ1-3; D unresolved. There are 15 residues in the CDR3. Germline values: CDR1 SGHVS, CDR2 FNYEAQ. Trimming took 6 bases from V and 4 from J, leaving 16 bases between them. In DNA, the CDR3 is TGTGCCAGCAGTCCCATAGAAGGAGGGGGAAACACCATATATTTT. Protein product: CASSPIEGGGNTIYF.

The rearrangement joins TRBV7-6 to TRBJ1-4; the match to TRBD1 covers 9 bases. Losses at the gene ends were 4 bases for V and 2 bases for J; bases not matched to a gene: 8. Germline-derived CDR1 and CDR2 are SGHVS and FNYEAQ. The CDR3 loop spans 17 amino acids. CDR3 sequence reads: CASSSPGQGSTNEKLFF. The CDR3 region has the DNA TGTGCCAGCAGCTCACCGGGACAGGGATCGACTAATGAAAAACTGTTTTTT.

In its sample, this clone was seen once. The gene calls are TRBV5-1 and TRBJ2-1, with 12 bases aligning to TRBD2. The CDR3 length is 17 residues. CDR1 and CDR2 from the germline V gene are SGHRS and YFSETQ. The V segment lost 4 bases and the J segment 1 base; nucleotides outside the gene matches: 6. CDR3 residues: CASSMVTSGRSYNEQFF. The CDR3 nucleotides are TGCGCCAGCAGCATGGTCACTAGCGGGAGGTCCTACAATGAGCAGTTCTTC.

The chain carries TRBV18 and TRBJ1-2; D perhaps matches TRBD1 (5 bases). This CDR3 is 16 amino acids long. Germline lookup yields CDR1 KGHSH and CDR2 LQKENI. Trimming took 3 bases from V and 10 from J, leaving 24 bases between them. CDR3 loop: CASSPPGTILWGNYTF. CDR3 in DNA: TGTGCCAGCTCACCCCCTGGGACTATCCTTTGGGGGAACTACACCTTC.